This TCR beta chain was sequenced for a study of molecular identifiers for immune sequencing clone quantification. Findings and caveats of the study: More than 97% of effector molecules, versus under 1% of naive-cell molecules, belonged to clones above 20 RNA copies.

This clonotype was counted at least ten times. What it binds is not known. Naive CD8 T cells were FACS-sorted by CD8+CD4-CCR7+CD45RA+ markers. The ends lost 4 bases at V and 1 base at J; junction bases unmatched: 4. Germline V lookup: CDR1 SQVTM, CDR2 ANQGSEA. The CDR3 has 14 residues. From the PCR reads, TCRdb called clonotypes with MiXCR, one entry per CDR3 protein. Of some 35,000 distinct CDR3 sequences in the sample, about 20% were seen once. The V call is TRBV29-1, the J call TRBJ2-3; 8 bases match TRBD2. The specimen was naive CD8+ T cells from blood, with Jurkat cell RNA spiked in. Subset here: FACS-sorted CD8+CD4-CCR7+CD45RA+ naive T cells. The receptor comes from a human donor in good health. Some libraries in this study had Jurkat cell RNA spiked in. The CDR3 sequence: CSVVGAGGTDTQYF. The CDR3 DNA reads TGCAGCGTTGTCGGAGCGGGGGGCACAGATACGCAGTATTTT.